The 17 T cell receptor beta chains listed next were all sequenced from one sample in a study of T cells after yellow fever vaccination. TCRdb recomputed calls from the 5' RACE reads with MiXCR, one row per CDR3 protein. The table lists some 350,000 distinct CDR3 sequences, 4.1% of them singletons. Specimen: PBMCs, collected 5 days after the yellow fever booster vaccination. The receptors come from a man between 18 and 35 years old who received the YFV17D yellow fever vaccine.

The gene calls are TRBV29-1 and TRBJ2-3; 7 bases fit TRBD1. V was pared by 4 bases and J by 6 bases, with 7 bases of the junction left unmatched. This CDR3 contains 13 residues. CDR1 and CDR2 from the germline V gene are SQVTM and ANQGSEA. Here the CDR3 reads CSVGSEGADTQYF. The DNA for the CDR3 is TGCAGCGTTGGTAGCGAGGGGGCTGATACGCAGTATTTT.

The table lists this clonotype with a few counts. The genes are TRBV20-1 and TRBJ2-4; the match to TRBD2 covers 8 bases. The V segment lost 3 bases and the J segment 1 base; nucleotides outside the gene matches: 2. There are 14 residues in the CDR3. Per germline, CDR1 DFQATT and CDR2 SNEGSKA (reference sequence). The CDR3 DNA sequence: TGCAGTGCTAGCTCGGGAGGGGCCAAAAACATTCAGTACTTC. This gives the protein CSASSGGAKNIQYF.

The DNA for the CDR3 is TGTGCCAGCAGCCCTCGGGGGCCCGGGAATGAGCAGTTCTTC. It codes for CASSPRGPGNEQFF. The rearrangement joins TRBV7-3 to TRBJ2-1; either TRBD1 or TRBD2 may supply D (6 bases each). The CDR3 totals 14 residues. The V and J ends lost 5 bases and 7 bases respectively, with 15 bases between them. The V gene's germline CDR1 is SGHTA and CDR2 FQGTGA.

V and J are TRBV15 and TRBJ2-2; possible D gene TRBD2, 6 bases. From germline, CDR1 is LNHNV and CDR2 YYDKDF (reference sequence). This CDR3 has 15 amino acids. V was clipped by 8 bases and J by 6 bases, with 19 bases between them. The CDR3 coding sequence is TGTGCCACCGTGAATGTTCCCGGGGGACCCGGGGAGCTGTTTTTT. The encoded protein is CATVNVPGGPGELFF.

This clonotype showed up many times. The chain couples TRBV5-5 to TRBJ2-1; 7 bases match TRBD1. Per the germline V gene, CDR1 is SGHKS and CDR2 is YYEKEE (reference sequence). CDR3 size: 15 residues. V shed 2 bases and J 6 bases; nucleotides not matched to a gene: 8. Written as DNA, the CDR3 is TGTGCCAGCAGCTTCCCGGGGACAGCCCGCAATGAGCAGTTCTTC. As protein: CASSFPGTARNEQFF.

The chain joins TRBV4-1 to TRBJ2-3, with D perhaps being TRBD1 or TRBD2 (5 bases each). V was shortened by 0 bases and J by 6 bases, with 7 bases between the two germline ends. Germline lookup yields CDR1 MGHRA and CDR2 YSYEKL. The CDR3 loop spans 13 amino acids. DNA of the CDR3: TGCGCCAGCAGCCAAGAGGGACCTGATACGCAGTATTTT. Residues: CASSQEGPDTQYF.

This clonotype has just a few counts. The chain recombines TRBV5-8 with TRBJ2-2, with 10 bases fitting TRBD1. Per germline, CDR1 SGHTS and CDR2 YDEGEE. Unmatched junction bases numbered 18, after V lost 5 bases and J lost 2 bases. The CDR3 runs 20 residues. CDR3 sequence: CASSSFVGRGTGANTGELFF. The CDR3 bases are TGTGCCAGCAGTTCTTTCGTGGGACGCGGGACAGGGGCTAACACCGGGGAGCTGTTTTTT.

This clonotype was seen a few times. The chain's CDR3 is CASSSVGGVPTGELFF. CDR3 coding DNA: TGTGCCAGCAGCTCGGTCGGGGGGGTCCCCACCGGGGAGCTGTTTTTT. The chain carries TRBV7-7 and TRBJ2-2; 8 bases fit TRBD2. The CDR3 loop spans 16 amino acids. Losses at the gene ends were 4 bases for V and 4 bases for J; bases not matched to a gene: 8. The germline gives CDR1 SSHAT, CDR2 FNYEAQ (reference sequence).

This clonotype was counted many times. This chain connects TRBV20-1 to TRBJ1-2, with D perhaps TRBD1 (6 bases). Looked up from germline, CDR1 is DFQATT and CDR2 is SNEGSKA (reference sequence). The V end was cut by 3 bases, the J end by 8 bases, with 19 bases between. The CDR3 is 14 residues long. CDR3 DNA: TGCAGTGCTAGGACGGGAAAGGGGGTGTTAGGCTACACCTTC. As protein: CSARTGKGVLGYTF.

This clonotype was detected a few times. V usage is TRBV15 and J usage is TRBJ2-3, with TRBD2 as a possible D gene (5 bases). Germline-derived CDR1 and CDR2 are LNHNV and YYDKDF (reference sequence). CDR3 length: 12 amino acids. Trimming cost V 3 bases and J 8 bases, with 9 bases left between them. CDR3 nucleotides: TGTGCCACCAGCAGTGTCGCGGGTACGCAGTATTTT. Amino acids: CATSSVAGTQYF.

This clonotype was detected a few times. The rearrangement joins TRBV12-3 or TRBV12-4 to TRBJ2-1; no clear D gene. Between the trimmed V and J ends, which lost 1 base and 0 bases, there was a span of 10 bases. This CDR3 is built from 16 residues. CDR3 region: CASSLGGSSSYNEQFF. CDR3 nucleotide sequence: TGTGCCAGCAGTTTAGGAGGCTCAAGCTCCTACAATGAGCAGTTCTTC.

The chain has TRBV12-3 or TRBV12-4 and TRBJ2-7; TRBD1 aligns across 7 bases. The junction had 10 bases not matched to a gene; V was cut back by 2 bases and J by 6 bases. CDR3 length: 15 residues. CDR3 protein: CASSLPTGWESEQYV. The CDR3 DNA follows: TGTGCCAGCAGTTTACCGACAGGGTGGGAGTCCGAGCAGTACGTC.

This clonotype showed up many times. This chain connects TRBV5-1 to TRBJ2-3; perhaps TRBD2 as D (5 bases). Per germline, CDR1 SGHRS and CDR2 YFSETQ. The V and J ends lost 9 bases and 0 bases respectively, with 14 bases between them. This CDR3 region has 14 residues. CDR3 sequence (DNA): TGCGCCACCACCCGGGGTCCTAGCACAGATACGCAGTATTTT. Protein sequence: CATTRGPSTDTQYF.

This clonotype was seen a single time. The chain employs TRBV7-3 and TRBJ2-5; 9 nucleotides match TRBD2. V gave up 2 bases and J gave up 2 bases; unmatched junction bases: 6. Germline V CDR1 and CDR2: SGHTA, FQGTGA. The CDR3 spans 16 residues. DNA for the CDR3: TGTGCCAGCAGCTTAGGAGTAGCGGGGGTACAAGAGACCCAGTACTTC. The encoded protein is CASSLGVAGVQETQYF.

This clonotype appeared a single time. The CDR3 loop is CASRSPWGVEAFF. Written as DNA, the CDR3 is TGTGCCAGCAGGTCGCCCTGGGGGGTTGAAGCTTTCTTT. The chain links TRBV12-3 or TRBV12-4 to TRBJ1-1; a weak D match, TRBD1 (5 bases). The CDR3 is made up of 13 amino acids. Trimming pared 6 bases from V and 7 bases from J, leaving 15 bases between.

The chain carries TRBV12-3 or TRBV12-4 and TRBJ2-2; 9 bases fit TRBD2. Trimming at V came to 1 base and at J to 0 bases, leaving 9 bases not matched to a gene. This CDR3 has 19 residues. The CDR3 here is CASSLVPLAGRPNTGELFF. In DNA, the CDR3 is TGTGCCAGCAGTTTAGTTCCCCTAGCGGGGAGGCCGAACACCGGGGAGCTGTTTTTT.

This clonotype has a count of ten or more. V gene TRBV7-9 combines with J gene TRBJ2-2; no firm D call. V was cut by 1 base and J by 1 base, with 4 bases left in between. Germline V gene data show CDR1 as SEHNR and CDR2 as FQNEAQ (reference sequence). CDR3 length: 14 amino acids. Here the CDR3 reads CASSLVVNTGELFF. The CDR3 DNA follows: TGTGCCAGCAGCTTAGTAGTGAACACCGGGGAGCTGTTTTTT.